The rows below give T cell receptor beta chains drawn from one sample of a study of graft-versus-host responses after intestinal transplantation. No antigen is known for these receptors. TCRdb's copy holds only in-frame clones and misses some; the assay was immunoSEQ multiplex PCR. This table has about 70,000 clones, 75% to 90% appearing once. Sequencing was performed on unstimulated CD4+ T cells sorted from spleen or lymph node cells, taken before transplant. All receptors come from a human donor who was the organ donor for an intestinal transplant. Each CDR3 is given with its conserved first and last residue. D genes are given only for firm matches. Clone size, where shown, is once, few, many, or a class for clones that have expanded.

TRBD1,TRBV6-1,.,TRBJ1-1,TGTGCCAGCAGAAGAAGACAGGGGATCACTGAAGCTTTCTTT,CASRRRQGITEAFF
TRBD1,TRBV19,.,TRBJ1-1,TGTGCCAGTAGTCCCATAACAGGGGCAAGGGCTTTCTTT,CASSPITGARAFF
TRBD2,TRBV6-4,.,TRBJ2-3,TGTGCCAGCAGTGACTCTCCTAGCGGGGTCGCGAGTACGCAGTATTTT,CASSDSPSGVASTQYF
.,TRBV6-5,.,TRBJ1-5,TGTGCCAGCAGTTCATCCATACAGGCATCAGATCAGCCCCAGCATTTT,CASSSSIQASDQPQHF
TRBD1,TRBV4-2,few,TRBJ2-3,TGTGCCAGCAGCCAAGGTTCTGGACAGGGTGTGGCAGATACGCAGTATTTT,CASSQGSGQGVADTQYF
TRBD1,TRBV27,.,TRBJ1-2,TGTGCCAGCATGGATTTGGGACAGGGAGTAAATGGCTACACCTTC,CASMDLGQGVNGYTF
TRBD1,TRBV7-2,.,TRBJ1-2,TGTGCCAGCAGCAACCGGGACAGGGGGCTGGGCTATGGCTACACCTTC,CASSNRDRGLGYGYTF
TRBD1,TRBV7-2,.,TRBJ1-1,TGTGCCAGCAGTGACAGGGGGCTAACTGAAGCTTTCTTT,CASSDRGLTEAFF
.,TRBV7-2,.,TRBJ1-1,TGTGCCAGCAGCCCCTCATTTGACAGTCGGTCCATGGAAGCTTTCTTT,CASSPSFDSRSMEAFF
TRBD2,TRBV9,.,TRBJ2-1,TGTGCCAGCAGCTTTGGGACTAGCGGGGGGGTAGAGAATGAGCAGTTCTTC,CASSFGTSGGVENEQFF
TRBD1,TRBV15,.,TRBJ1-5,TGTGCCACCAGCAGTTGGGACAGGGATCGTCAGCCCCAGCATTTT,CATSSWDRDRQPQHF
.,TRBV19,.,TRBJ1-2,TGTGCCAGTAGTGTTGAGATGCTTAACTATGGCTACACCTTC,CASSVEMLNYGYTF
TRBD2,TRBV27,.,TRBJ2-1,TGTGCCAGCAGTTTAGTCGGGGGGGCGGATGAGCAGTTCTTC,CASSLVGGADEQFF
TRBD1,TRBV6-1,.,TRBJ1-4,TGTGCCAGCAGGACAGGGTGGGCTAATGAAAAACTGTTTTTT,CASRTGWANEKLFF
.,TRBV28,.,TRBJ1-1,TGTGCCAGCAGTTTACCGGGGGGAGGGAGCACTGAAGCTTTCTTT,CASSLPGGGSTEAFF
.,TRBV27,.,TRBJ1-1,TGTGCCAGCAGTTTAACGGGAGAACGGCAGCGGGGGGCTGAAGCTTTCTTT,CASSLTGERQRGAEAFF
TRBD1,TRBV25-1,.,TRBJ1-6,TGTGCCAGCAGTGAGACGCAGGGGGCGAATTCACCCCTCCACTTT,CASSETQGANSPLHF
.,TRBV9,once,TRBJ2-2,TGTGCCAGCAGCGAGCCTACGAACACCGGGGAGCTGTTTTTT,CASSEPTNTGELFF
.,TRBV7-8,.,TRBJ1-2,TGTGCCAGCAGCGCCAGGAGGTCGATGGGCTATGGCTACACCTTC,CASSARRSMGYGYTF
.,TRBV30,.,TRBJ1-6,TGTGCCTGGAGTTCTTTAGGACACCCTAATTCACCCCTCCACTTT,CAWSSLGHPNSPLHF
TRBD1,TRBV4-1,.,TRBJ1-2,TGCGCCAGCAGCCAAGAGGACAGGCACTCTAACTATGGCTACACCTTC,CASSQEDRHSNYGYTF